These 17 T cell receptor beta chains originate from one sample sequenced in a study of T cell responses to AZD1222 COVID-19 vaccine. This table comes from immunoSEQ multiplex PCR, and its TCRdb copy is limited to in-frame clones, with some not included. The sample lists approximately 61,000 clones; 81% were seen once. Specimen: peripheral blood, collected 28 days after the second AZD1222 dose. All receptors come from an adult who received the AZD1222 COVID-19 vaccine.

This clone was seen a few times. The chain recombines TRBV7-6 with TRBJ2-7; 7 bases are a match to TRBD2. Germline assignment: CDR1 SGHVS and CDR2 FNYEAQ. CDR3 length: 15 residues. The V and J ends lost 5 bases and 6 bases, in that order; junction bases with no gene match: 13. In DNA, the CDR3 is TGTGCCAGCAGCCCCGGCGGCGGGAGAATCTTCGAGCAGTACTTC. This codes for CASSPGGGRIFEQYF.

The chain carries TRBV11-1 and TRBJ2-1, with TRBD1 identical over 9 bases. The CDR3 is 16 residues long. V was clipped by 5 bases and J by 6 bases; unmatched bases: 11. Germline V lookup: CDR1 SGHAT, CDR2 FQDESV (reference sequence). CDR3 sequence: CASSLRPGQGSNEQFF. The CDR3 DNA reads TGTGCCAGCAGCCTACGTCCGGGACAGGGTAGCAATGAGCAGTTCTTC.

The chain links TRBV5-5 to TRBJ2-7; TRBD1 matches at 9 bases. Germline-derived CDR1 and CDR2 are SGHKS and YYEKEE (reference sequence). The CDR3 contains 13 residues. Germline trimming cut 9 bases from V and 5 bases from J; bases unmatched to any gene: 9. This CDR3 reads CATSGTGRNEQYF. For the CDR3, the DNA is TGTGCCACTTCCGGGACAGGGAGGAACGAGCAGTACTTC.

V is TRBV5-1 and J is TRBJ2-1; no firm D call. Trimming removed 0 bases at V and 0 bases at J, with 7 bases between. The CDR3 length is 15 residues. In germline, CDR1 is SGHRS, CDR2 YFSETQ. Here the CDR3 reads CASSLVVGSYNEQFF. The DNA for the CDR3 is TGCGCCAGCAGCTTGGTAGTGGGCTCCTACAATGAGCAGTTCTTC.

The rearrangement links TRBV11-2 to TRBJ2-7; D possibly corresponds to TRBD1 (6 bases). Trimming took 3 bases from V and 2 from J, leaving 14 bases between them. This CDR3 spans 15 amino acids. The germline gives CDR1 SGHAT, CDR2 FQNNGV. The CDR3 loop is CASSFLRTAPYEQYF. Written as DNA, the CDR3 is TGTGCCAGCAGCTTTCTCAGGACAGCCCCCTACGAGCAGTACTTC.

In this sample, this clone turned up a few times. V gene TRBV2 combines with J gene TRBJ1-3; 8 positions agree with TRBD1. V gave up 7 bases and J gave up 2 bases; unmatched junction bases: 10. The germline V gene has CDR1 SNHLY and CDR2 FYNNEI. CDR3 length equals 16 residues. The CDR3 sequence is CASTPGQGIAGNTIYF. In DNA form, the CDR3 reads TGTGCCAGCACCCCAGGACAGGGAATAGCTGGAAACACCATATATTTT. Full variable domain (missing parts from reference TRBV2 and TRBJ1-3): EPEVTQTPSHQVTQMGQEVILRCVPISNHLYFYWYRQILGQKVEFLVSFYNNEISEKSEIFDDQFSVERPDGSNFTLKIRSTKLEDSAMYFCASTPGQGIAGNTIYFGEGSWLTVV.

In its sample, this clone was seen once. The CDR3 DNA follows: TGTGCCAGCAGTCCCCCAGGGGCTCACTATGGCTACACCTTC. Its protein is CASSPPGAHYGYTF. J is TRBJ1-2 and V is TRBV28; maybe TRBD1 (6 bases). The germline CDR1 and CDR2 sequences are MDHEN and SYDVKM. The CDR3 length is 14 residues. V dropped 5 bases and J dropped 3 bases, with 13 bases sitting between them.

This clone was counted between two and nine times. The chain combines TRBV6-1 with TRBJ1-2, with D hard to call. The CDR3 has 15 amino acids. V was cut by 3 bases and J by 4 bases, with 15 bases left in between. Germline lookup yields CDR1 MNHNS and CDR2 SASEGT. The CDR3, as DNA: TGTGCCAGCAGTGAGCTGGATATGCCCTTCTATGGCTACACCTTC. Translating it yields CASSELDMPFYGYTF.

This clone was seen a handful of times. The chain is built from TRBV15 and TRBJ2-1; 7 bases map to TRBD2. Germline assignment: CDR1 LNHNV and CDR2 YYDKDF (reference sequence). CDR3 length: 14 amino acids. The J segment lost 8 bases and the V segment lost 6 bases, leaving 10 bases of the junction unmatched. In DNA form, the CDR3 reads TGTGCCACCAGAAGGAGGGAGGGTTTGTATGAGCAGTTCTTC. This codes for CATRRREGLYEQFF.

The CDR3 DNA follows: TGTGCCAGCAGCTTCCCCCAAAGGCTCTCCTACGAGCAGTACTTC. It translates to CASSFPQRLSYEQYF. V and J are TRBV5-8 and TRBJ2-7, with D unclear. CDR1 and CDR2 (germline): SGHTS, YDEGEE. Trimming took 2 bases from V and 0 from J, leaving 12 bases between them. This CDR3 has 15 residues.

The chain combines TRBV7-9 with TRBJ2-7; weak D call: TRBD1 (6 bases). The CDR3 totals 14 residues. CDR1 and CDR2 (germline): SEHNR, FQNEAQ (reference sequence). The ends were cut back, 5 bases at V and 2 bases at J, with 13 bases in the middle. In nucleotides, the CDR3 is TGTGCCAGCAGCCCCGCAGGGGCGGCCTACGAGCAGTACTTC. Its translation: CASSPAGAAYEQYF.

The chain carries TRBV7-9 and TRBJ2-7, with D tentatively TRBD1 (6 bases). The CDR3 runs 16 residues. Germline values: CDR1 SEHNR, CDR2 FQNEAQ (reference sequence). The V end was cut by 8 bases, the J end by 6 bases, with 26 bases between. This CDR3 reads CASAHRATGFLGEQYF. CDR3 DNA sequence: TGTGCCAGCGCTCACCGGGCGACAGGCTTTTTGGGCGAGCAGTACTTC.

The chain links TRBV5-6 to TRBJ2-5; D assignment may be TRBD1 or TRBD2 (6 bases each). Germline CDR1 SGHDT, CDR2 YYEEEE. V lost 4 bases and J lost 2, with 21 bases in between. The CDR3 has 17 residues. CDR3 bases: TGTGCCAGCAGCCGGCGGGGCGGCAGGGGAACTCAAGAGACCCAGTACTTC. Its protein product is CASSRRGGRGTQETQYF.

This clone was recorded once. J is TRBJ2-1 and V is TRBV19; TRBD2 agrees at 13 bases. The CDR3 sequence is 17 residues long. V lost 3 bases and J lost 4; bases outside the gene matches: 6. The germline gives CDR1 LNHDA, CDR2 SQIVND (reference sequence). CDR3 DNA: TGTGCCAGTAGTATCCGGACTAGCGGGAGCCTTTACAATGAGCAGTTCTTC. Translation gives CASSIRTSGSLYNEQFF. Full variable domain (missing parts from reference TRBV19 and TRBJ2-1): DGGITQSPKYLFRKEGQNVTLSCEQNLNHDAMYWYRQDPGQGLRLIYYSQIVNDFQKGDIAEGYSVSREKKESFPLTVTSAQKNPTAFYLCASSIRTSGSLYNEQFFGPGTRLTVL.

The chain uses TRBV18 and TRBJ2-3; D gene uncertain. The length of the CDR3 is 15 residues. V gave up 3 bases and J gave up 3 bases, with 13 bases separating them. Per the germline V gene, CDR1 is KGHSH and CDR2 is LQKENI. CDR3 protein: CASSPGQMGTDTQYF. As DNA, the CDR3 is TGTGCCAGCTCACCGGGTCAGATGGGAACAGATACGCAGTATTTT.

The genes are TRBV18 and TRBJ1-1; TRBD1 might be the D (5 bases). Germline V CDR1 and CDR2: KGHSH, LQKENI. The CDR3 covers 14 residues. V shed 3 bases and J shed 8 bases, with 16 bases lying between them. CDR3 residues: CASSPGTARPEAFF. The CDR3 nucleotides are TGTGCCAGCTCACCTGGGACGGCCAGGCCGGAAGCTTTCTTT.

The chain joins TRBV19 to TRBJ1-1; tentative D call: TRBD1 (6 bases). This CDR3 has 19 residues. In germline, CDR1 is LNHDA, CDR2 SQIVND (reference sequence). Trimming took 2 bases from V and 0 from J, leaving 22 bases between them. CDR3 sequence (DNA): TGTGCCAGTAGTATAAGGGGCTTGGCGGCCGGGGGCCTGAACACTGAAGCTTTCTTT. Translating gives CASSIRGLAAGGLNTEAFF.